This is a list of T cell receptor beta chains from one sample in a study of STAT3 mutations in large granular lymphocyte leukemia. TCRdb's table, derived via immunoSEQ multiplex PCR, lists solely in-frame clones and lacks some. The sample lists 6,000 or so clones, about 35% occurring once. The sample taken for sequencing was peripheral blood mononuclear cells. The source is a woman between 35 and 50 years old with T-cell large granular lymphocyte leukemia. Some clones in this sample may be carry-over from other donors' samples. Each CDR3 is given without its conserved first and last residue. A D gene is named only where the DNA matches it firmly.

- TRBJ1-2 TRBV28 ASSLRLTPYGYT
TRBD1 TRBJ1-6 TRBV7-2 ASSRPEGQGSYNSPLH
- TRBJ1-1 TRBV18 ASSPAGRSTEAF
TRBD1 TRBJ1-1 TRBV7-9 ASSLAQGEWNTEAF
- TRBJ1-5 TRBV21-1 ASRTRTGLQPQH
- TRBJ2-1 TRBV5-1 ASSLDGSSYNEQF
- TRBJ1-1 TRBV5-6 ASSSGAPAAF
TRBD1 TRBJ1-1 TRBV7-9 ASSLLTGLGTEAF
TRBD2 TRBJ2-7 TRBV7-9 ASTPSGGGYEQY
- TRBJ2-5 TRBV9 ASSVAGNGGETQY
TRBD2 TRBJ2-1 TRBV5-1 ASSFQRDLSGNEQF
TRBD1 TRBJ1-1 TRBV6-1 ASRGQGMNTEAF
- TRBJ1-5 TRBV19 ASSSQVGGKPQH
- TRBJ1-2 TRBV5-1 ASSLGGPHGYT
- TRBJ2-4 TRBV7-9 ASSLGAGLAKNIQY
- TRBJ1-1 TRBV19 ASSTDGYSLNTEAF
TRBD1 TRBJ2-7 TRBV10-3 AIRSGTVYEQY
- TRBJ2-2 TRBV18 ASSPDANTGELF
- TRBJ1-3 TRBV7-9 ASSLRGNFPPAGNTIY
TRBD1 TRBJ1-2 TRBV28 ASSSHRGGYT
- TRBJ1-5 TRBV19 ASSMGGRGQPQH
- TRBJ2-1 TRBV19 ASSIGRQPYNEQF
TRBD1 TRBJ2-3 TRBV6-6 ASSYRTGATDTQY
- TRBJ1-1 TRBV30 AWSRRLGDGNTEAF
TRBD1 TRBJ1-1 TRBV27 ASSLDRGPQAF